This is a list of T cell receptor beta chains from one sample in a study of radiotherapy plus CTLA-4 blockade in lung cancer. The protocol was immunoSEQ multiplex PCR, while the TCRdb copy is restricted to in-frame clones and leaves out a portion. The table has around 110,000 clones, over 80% seen once. The starting material was peripheral blood, obtained from a patient treated with radiotherapy plus ipilimumab. These receptors came from a human donor with non-small cell lung cancer that progressed on radiotherapy plus ipilimumab. Both conserved end residues are part of each CDR3. Size is omitted from some rows. Given values are once, few, many or a class for expanded clones.

j_gene: TRBJ2-7; v_gene: TRBV15; abundance: few; CDR3aa: CATSRDEYEQYF
j_gene: TRBJ2-1; v_gene: TRBV29-1; abundance: -; CDR3aa: CSVGNVGAVSEQFF
j_gene: TRBJ2-1; v_gene: TRBV5-8; abundance: -; CDR3aa: CASSLTGSYNEQFF
j_gene: TRBJ2-7; v_gene: TRBV25-1; abundance: -; CDR3aa: CASSRGSGMGNEQYF
j_gene: TRBJ2-1; v_gene: TRBV7-3; abundance: -; CDR3aa: CASSLTSGLSPNEQFF
j_gene: TRBJ2-1; v_gene: TRBV4-1; abundance: -; CDR3aa: CASSLSPGLAGDRNEQFF
j_gene: TRBJ1-5; v_gene: TRBV2; abundance: -; CDR3aa: CASEGQGNQPQHF
j_gene: TRBJ2-3; v_gene: TRBV2; abundance: -; CDR3aa: CASKTSGRGGTSTDTQYF
j_gene: TRBJ1-2; v_gene: TRBV2; abundance: -; CDR3aa: CASSPERPGPNYGYTF
j_gene: TRBJ2-1; v_gene: TRBV5-1; abundance: -; CDR3aa: CASSVLGGGNEQFF
j_gene: TRBJ2-5; v_gene: TRBV7-2; abundance: -; CDR3aa: CASSPGPGGSVEETQYF
j_gene: TRBJ2-7; v_gene: TRBV7-2; abundance: few; CDR3aa: CASSLTGGGSYEQYF
j_gene: TRBJ2-6; v_gene: TRBV7-3; abundance: -; CDR3aa: CASSLHTSGANVLTF
j_gene: TRBJ2-2; v_gene: TRBV2; abundance: -; CDR3aa: CATPTGSGELFF
j_gene: TRBJ2-1; v_gene: TRBV2; abundance: few; CDR3aa: CASSASGVSYNEQFF
j_gene: TRBJ2-7; v_gene: TRBV11-2; abundance: -; CDR3aa: CASSVFSTGSYEQYF
j_gene: TRBJ1-4; v_gene: TRBV6-1; abundance: -; CDR3aa: CASSEAGQPTNEKLFF
j_gene: TRBJ1-3; v_gene: TRBV5-4; abundance: once; CDR3aa: CASSSRTGAPGNTIYF
j_gene: TRBJ2-3; v_gene: TRBV7-3; abundance: -; CDR3aa: CASSLQPSGRALGTDTQYF
j_gene: TRBJ1-5; v_gene: TRBV29-1; abundance: once; CDR3aa: CSVTGDGNQPQHF
j_gene: TRBJ1-1; v_gene: TRBV9; abundance: once; CDR3aa: CASSVGPGIRQGAGTEAFF
j_gene: TRBJ2-6; v_gene: TRBV18; abundance: -; CDR3aa: CASSGVAGANVLTF
j_gene: TRBJ1-2; v_gene: TRBV5-1; abundance: -; CDR3aa: CASSFQGDGYTF
j_gene: TRBJ2-7; v_gene: TRBV30; abundance: -; CDR3aa: CAWSPRGGLYEQYF
j_gene: TRBJ2-1; v_gene: TRBV6-1; abundance: -; CDR3aa: CASSGGLAGESLPYNEQFF
j_gene: TRBJ2-1; v_gene: TRBV9; abundance: -; CDR3aa: CASSPGSEQFF
j_gene: TRBJ2-2; v_gene: TRBV7-2; abundance: -; CDR3aa: CASSLVVGAPAGELFF
j_gene: TRBJ1-1; v_gene: TRBV28; abundance: few; CDR3aa: CAISGTGGTEAFF
j_gene: TRBJ1-2; v_gene: TRBV10-3; abundance: -; CDR3aa: CAIMDAGSYGYTF
j_gene: TRBJ2-7; v_gene: TRBV6-1; abundance: -; CDR3aa: CASSGMTGDIRGQYF
j_gene: TRBJ2-2; v_gene: TRBV6-5; abundance: once; CDR3aa: CASTGAATGELFF
j_gene: TRBJ2-5; v_gene: TRBV18; abundance: -; CDR3aa: CASSRQPQETQYF
j_gene: TRBJ2-3; v_gene: TRBV6-5; abundance: -; CDR3aa: CASSYTGTSTDTQYF
j_gene: TRBJ2-5; v_gene: TRBV5-6; abundance: -; CDR3aa: CASRAWGVRTQYF
j_gene: TRBJ1-5; v_gene: TRBV7-9; abundance: -; CDR3aa: CASSIDGFSNQPQHF
j_gene: TRBJ2-1; v_gene: TRBV5-1; abundance: -; CDR3aa: CASSLVHDGNEQFF